This passage covers 21 T cell receptor beta chains from one sample sequenced in a study of cytomegalovirus exposure and HLA in healthy donors. PCR amplification relied on 60 Vbeta primers (plus 13 Jbeta primers). Method: immunoSEQ multiplex PCR; TCRdb's copy keeps in-frame clones and lacks some. The table shows 90,000 to 140,000 clones, with 80% occurring only once. Sequences were obtained from PBMCs. The receptors come from a man younger than 40 in good health and CMV-seropositive.

J is TRBJ2-7 and V is TRBV12-5; tentative D call: TRBD1 (5 bases). The CDR3 totals 14 residues. The germline gives CDR1 LGHNT, CDR2 FRNRAP. Trimming took 7 bases from V and 5 from J, leaving 18 bases between them. The CDR3 sequence: CASALNSGLDEQYF. The CDR3 DNA reads TGTGCTAGTGCCCTCAATTCAGGGCTGGACGAGCAGTACTTC. Full variable domain (missing parts from reference TRBV12-5 and TRBJ2-7): DARVTQTPRHKVTEMGQEVTMRCQPILGHNTVFWYRQTMMQGLELLAYFRNRAPLDDSGMPKDRFSAEMPDATLATLKIQPSEPRDSAVYFCASALNSGLDEQYFGPGTRLTVT.

V gene TRBV2 combines with J gene TRBJ1-2, with D hard to call. Germline V gene data show CDR1 as SNHLY and CDR2 as FYNNEI. The CDR3 contains 14 residues. V was shortened by 7 bases and J by 4 bases, with 16 bases between the two germline ends. The CDR3 DNA sequence: TGTGCCAGCACCGGAGGCTTGGGTTTCTATGGCTACACCTTC. Its translation: CASTGGLGFYGYTF.

The genes are TRBV29-1 and TRBJ2-7; the D gene is possibly TRBD1 (6 bases). Germline V gene data show CDR1 as SQVTM and CDR2 as ANQGSEA. The CDR3 has 12 residues. The ends were cut back, 7 bases at V and 7 bases at J, with 17 bases in the middle. The CDR3 loop is CSADGLGTEQYF. The CDR3 nucleotides are TGCAGCGCCGACGGGCTTGGGACAGAGCAGTACTTC.

The chain is built from TRBV5-5 and TRBJ2-5, with TRBD1 identical over 11 bases. This CDR3 is built from 15 residues. The germline gives CDR1 SGHKS, CDR2 YYEKEE (reference sequence). J lost 5 bases, V lost 0 bases, and 3 bases had no gene match. CDR3 in amino acids: CASSLEGTGGETQYF. The CDR3 coding sequence is TGTGCCAGCAGCTTGGAAGGGACAGGGGGGGAGACCCAGTACTTC.

This chain links TRBV7-2 with TRBJ1-1; 7 bases match TRBD1. This CDR3 region has 16 residues. Germline CDR1 and CDR2: SGHTA and FQGNSA. Trimming at V came to 3 bases and at J to 0 bases, leaving 7 bases not matched to a gene. The CDR3 loop is CASSFDRDIMNTEAFF. The CDR3 DNA reads as TGTGCCAGCAGCTTCGACAGGGATATAATGAACACTGAAGCTTTCTTT.

V usage is TRBV10-3 and J usage is TRBJ1-6; 8 nucleotides align to TRBD1. The germline V gene has CDR1 ENHRY and CDR2 SYGVKD. With 5 bases clipped from V and 10 bases from J, the junction kept 7 bases outside the gene matches. The CDR3 totals 14 residues. CDR3 sequence: CAISRIYRGSPLHF. The DNA for the CDR3 is TGTGCCATCAGTCGGATCTACAGGGGGTCACCCCTCCACTTT.

Remarks on this clone: Sequence at one end of the junction differs from germline and may be a read error. The chain has TRBV7-7 and TRBJ1-5; D is undetermined. Germline V gene lookup returns CDR1 SSHAT and CDR2 FNYEAQ (reference sequence). There are 13 residues in the CDR3. The CDR3 bases are TGTGCTAGCAGTTTGGGAGAGGGCCAGCCCCAGCATTTT. Protein product: CASSLGEGQPQHF. The full variable domain, completed using reference TRBV7-7 and TRBJ1-5, is GAGVSQSPRYKVTKRGQDVTLRCDPISSHATLYWYQQALGQGPEFLTYFNYEAQPDKSGLPSDRFSAERPEGSISTLTIQRTEQRDSAMYRCASSLGEGQPQHFGDGTRLSIL.

The rearrangement uses TRBV27 and TRBJ2-2; 11 bases are a match to TRBD2. V was clipped by 3 bases and J by 3 bases; unmatched bases: 6. Germline loops: CDR1 MNHEY, CDR2 SMNVEV (reference sequence). The CDR3 has 17 amino acids. CDR3 coding DNA: TGTGCCAGCAGTTTCCTAGCGGGGGGCTTCGACACCGGGGAGCTGTTTTTT. Translating gives CASSFLAGGFDTGELFF.

This chain links TRBV14 with TRBJ1-6; maybe TRBD1 (5 bases). The CDR3 sequence is 18 residues long. The germline V and J ends were trimmed by 0 bases and 4 bases, with 16 bases remaining between them. Germline loops: CDR1 SGHDN, CDR2 FVKESK. CDR3 DNA: TGTGCCAGCAGCCAAGACGCGGGCGGGGGGAAGTATAATTCACCCCTCCACTTT. The encoded protein is CASSQDAGGGKYNSPLHF.

The chain employs TRBV19 and TRBJ2-7; tentatively, D is TRBD1 (5 bases). V was clipped by 11 bases and J by 6 bases, with 20 bases between them. This CDR3 region has 13 residues. From germline, CDR1 is LNHDA and CDR2 SQIVND (reference sequence). The DNA for the CDR3 is TGTGCCGTCAGGGCCAGGATTGATGGCGAGCAGTACTTC. As protein: CAVRARIDGEQYF.

The rearrangement joins TRBV5-1 to TRBJ1-5; perhaps TRBD1 as D (6 bases). Germline loops: CDR1 SGHRS, CDR2 YFSETQ. The CDR3 is made up of 14 amino acids. Between the trimmed V and J ends, which lost 0 bases and 6 bases, there was a span of 10 bases. CDR3 DNA: TGCGCCAGCAGCTTGGTACAGGGAAGTCAGCCCCAGCATTTT. Translated, it gives CASSLVQGSQPQHF.

Concerning this clone: Other nucleotide sequences in the sample specify the same CDR3. This chain joins TRBV6-1 and TRBJ1-5; D is undetermined. CDR3 length: 15 residues. Trimming cost V 5 bases and J 0 bases, with 11 bases left between them. Germline values: CDR1 MNHNS, CDR2 SASEGT. The CDR3 DNA reads as TGTGCCAGCAGTCTTACGGGGTATAGCAATCAGCCCCAGCATTTT. Translated, it gives CASSLTGYSNQPQHF.

The rearrangement joins TRBV5-1 to TRBJ2-7; 8 bases line up with TRBD1. Germline loops: CDR1 SGHRS, CDR2 YFSETQ. The CDR3 length is 15 residues. After removal of 5 bases from V and 2 bases from J, the junction contained 9 bases not matched to a gene. CDR3 sequence reads: CASRTDREHPYEQYF. The DNA for the CDR3 is TGCGCCAGCAGAACGGACAGGGAACATCCCTACGAGCAGTACTTC.

The sample holds a few counts of this clone. An end of the junction differs from the germline gene, which may be a read error. Within the sample, other DNA sequences also encode this same CDR3. This sequence joins TRBV27 and TRBJ1-6; D ambiguous. Germline V lookup: CDR1 MNHEY, CDR2 SMNVEV (reference sequence). This CDR3 spans 14 amino acids. Here the CDR3 reads CASTNGRINSPLHF. The CDR3 bases are TGTGCCAGCACCAACGGCAGGATAAATTCCCCCCTCCACTTT.

This chain connects TRBV5-6 to TRBJ1-4; a possible D gene is TRBD1 (6 bases). There are 15 residues in the CDR3. V was cut by 4 bases and J by 5 bases, with 15 bases left in between. The germline gives CDR1 SGHDT, CDR2 YYEEEE. The DNA for the CDR3 is TGTGCCAGCAGCCTTACCACAGGGTCCAATGAAAAACTGTTTTTT. The encoded protein is CASSLTTGSNEKLFF.

The chain recombines TRBV27 with TRBJ2-1, with TRBD1 as a possible D gene (6 bases). The CDR3 has 15 amino acids. Germline assignment: CDR1 MNHEY and CDR2 SMNVEV (reference sequence). V was cut by 6 bases and J by 2 bases, with 14 bases left in between. DNA of the CDR3: TGTGCCAGCAGGACAACAGGGAATCCCTACAATGAGCAGTTCTTC. It specifies CASRTTGNPYNEQFF.

This chain uses TRBV9 with TRBJ2-3, with 10 positions matching TRBD2. With V trimmed by 0 bases and J by 2 bases, 6 bases remained unmatched. The CDR3 consists of 17 residues. Looked up from germline, CDR1 is SGDLS and CDR2 is YYNGEE. CDR3: CASSVGGAGGSTDTQYF. CDR3 nucleotide sequence: TGTGCCAGCAGCGTAGGAGGAGCGGGGGGGTCCACAGATACGCAGTATTTT.

The chain couples TRBV2 to TRBJ1-5, with 9 bases aligning to TRBD1. Germline loops: CDR1 SNHLY, CDR2 FYNNEI. The length of the CDR3 is 15 residues. Losses at the gene ends were 2 bases for V and 5 bases for J; bases not matched to a gene: 4. CDR3 region: CASSEIGTGYQPQHF. CDR3 nucleotides: TGTGCCAGCAGTGAAATCGGGACAGGGTATCAGCCCCAGCATTTT.

The CDR3 DNA reads TGTGCCAGCAGCCAAAACCCCCCGGGGTACACTGAAGCTTTCTTT. Translation: CASSQNPPGYTEAFF. This chain joins TRBV2 and TRBJ1-1; D is ambiguous. Looked up from germline, CDR1 is SNHLY and CDR2 is FYNNEI. The CDR3 consists of 15 residues. The V and J ends lost 6 bases and 3 bases respectively, with 17 bases between them.

The CDR3 reads CASSGDIHTEAFF. As DNA, the CDR3 is TGTGCCAGCAGCGGGGACATACACACTGAAGCTTTCTTT. The J gene is TRBJ1-1, the V gene TRBV2; perhaps TRBD1 as D (6 bases). The CDR3 sequence is 13 residues long. Between the trimmed V and J ends, which lost 6 bases and 3 bases, there was a span of 11 bases. Looked up from germline, CDR1 is SNHLY and CDR2 is FYNNEI. The variable domain in full, completed from reference TRBV2 and TRBJ1-1, reads EPEVTQTPSHQVTQMGQEVILRCVPISNHLYFYWYRQILGQKVEFLVSFYNNEISEKSEIFDDQFSVERPDGSNFTLKIRSTKLEDSAMYFCASSGDIHTEAFFGQGTRLTVV.

The CDR3 loop reads CASSDRVSDNEQFF. CDR3 nucleotides: TGTGCCAGCAGCGACAGGGTAAGCGACAATGAGCAGTTCTTC. This chain joins TRBV5-6 and TRBJ2-1; TRBD1 matches 7 bases. V trimming: 4 bases; J trimming: 5 bases; junction bases outside the gene matches: 6. The germline CDR1 and CDR2 sequences are SGHDT and YYEEEE. The CDR3 length is 14 residues.